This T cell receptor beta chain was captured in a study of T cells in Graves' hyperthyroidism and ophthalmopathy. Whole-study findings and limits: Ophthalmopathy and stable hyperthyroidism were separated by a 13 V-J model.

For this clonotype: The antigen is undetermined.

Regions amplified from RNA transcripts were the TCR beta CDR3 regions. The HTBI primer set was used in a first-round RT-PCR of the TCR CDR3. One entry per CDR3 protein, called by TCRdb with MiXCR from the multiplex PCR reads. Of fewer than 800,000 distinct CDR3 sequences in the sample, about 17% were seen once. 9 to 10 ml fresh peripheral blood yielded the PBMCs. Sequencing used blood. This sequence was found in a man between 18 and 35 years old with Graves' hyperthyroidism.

The CDR3 reads CAISGYKRQGNSYEQYF. The DNA of the CDR3 is TGTGCCATCAGCGGATATAAGCGACAGGGGAACTCCTACGAGCAGTACTTC. This sequence joins TRBV10-3 and TRBJ2-7; the match to TRBD1 covers 8 bases. V lost 6 bases and J lost 0; bases outside the gene matches: 13. The CDR3 sequence is 17 residues long. Germline V lookup: CDR1 ENHRY, CDR2 SYGVKD.